This TCR beta chain was recorded in a study of graft-versus-host responses after intestinal transplantation. As for the study in general: Every recipient had anti-thymocyte globulin induction and around three years of tacrolimus plus steroids.

Some clones are missing from TCRdb's copy, which holds only in-frame ones; the method was immunoSEQ multiplex PCR. The sample includes tens of thousands of clones, roughly 91% seen only once; the top ten take less than 0.6%. The germline V and J ends were trimmed by 1 base and 5 bases, with 12 bases remaining between them. CDR1 and CDR2 from the germline V gene are GTSNPN and SVGIG (reference sequence). CDR3 length: 15 amino acids. In the case of this clone: Its antigen is not identified.

Study-level results: Subjects displaying graft-donor T cell macrochimerism possessed elevated graft-versus-host to host-versus-graft clonal ratios inside allografts. Marrow from the recipient contained GvH clones, some of which had appeared first in ileum or blood. Circulating GvH clones peaking coincided with falling HvG clones soon after transplant.

The source is a human donor who received an intestinal transplant. The specimen was unstimulated CD8+ T cells sorted from spleen or lymph node cells, collected before intestinal transplant. The rearrangement uses TRBV30 and TRBJ1-6, with D uncertain. In DNA, the CDR3 is TGTGCCTGGAGTGGCGCTCAGGCGCATAATTCACCCCTCCACTTT. Its protein product is CAWSGAQAHNSPLHF.